This T cell receptor (beta chain) comes out of a study of neurological immune-mediated disorders. This CDR3 is built from 14 residues. The V gene's germline CDR1 is DFQATT and CDR2 SNEGSKA (reference sequence). As to this clonotype: No antigen is known for it. One end of the junction fails to match germline, which may point to a read error.

Study-wide points: It was the repertoires of 18 of 34 multiple sclerosis patients that phylogenetic grouping placed in one related-CDR3 cluster, which is a possible signature. Multiple sclerosis, the disease with the least TCR clonal expansion, fell below healthy controls, whereas HTLV-1-associated myelopathy showed the most.

TCRdb re-analysed the 5' RACE reads in MiXCR, keeping a single row per CDR3 protein. The sample includes fewer than 80,000 distinct CDR3 sequences, 4% to 6% of them seen just once. The sequencing input was PBMCs. This receptor was identified in a woman between 45 and 65 years old with multiple sclerosis. V gene TRBV20-1 combines with J gene TRBJ1-6; the match to TRBD1 covers 7 bases. As DNA, the CDR3 is TGCAGTGCTAGCGACAGGGTCTATAATTCACCCCTCAACTTT. This sequence encodes CSASDRVYNSPLNF.